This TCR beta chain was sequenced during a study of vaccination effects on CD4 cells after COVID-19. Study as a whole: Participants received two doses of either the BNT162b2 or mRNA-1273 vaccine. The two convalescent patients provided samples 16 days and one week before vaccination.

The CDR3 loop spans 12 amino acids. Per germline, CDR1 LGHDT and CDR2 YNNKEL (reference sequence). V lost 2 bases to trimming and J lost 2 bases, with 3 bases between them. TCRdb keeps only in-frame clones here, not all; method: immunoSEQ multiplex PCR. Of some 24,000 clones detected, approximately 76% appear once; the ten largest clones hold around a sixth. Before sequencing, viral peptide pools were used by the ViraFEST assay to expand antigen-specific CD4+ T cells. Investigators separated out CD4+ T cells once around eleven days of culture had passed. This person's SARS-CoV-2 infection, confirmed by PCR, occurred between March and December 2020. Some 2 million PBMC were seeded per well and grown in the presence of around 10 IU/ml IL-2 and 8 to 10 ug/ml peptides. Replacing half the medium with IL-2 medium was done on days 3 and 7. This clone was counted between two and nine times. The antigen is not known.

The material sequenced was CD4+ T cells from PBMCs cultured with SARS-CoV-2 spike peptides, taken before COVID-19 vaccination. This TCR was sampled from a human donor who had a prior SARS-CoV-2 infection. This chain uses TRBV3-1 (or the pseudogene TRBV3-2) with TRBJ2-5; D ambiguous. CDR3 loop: CASSQWQETQYF. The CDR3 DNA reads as TGTGCCAGCAGCCAATGGCAAGAGACCCAGTACTTC.